This TCR beta chain was documented in a study of blood T cells in healthy people across ages. Combining a sample-barcoded 5' primer with a J-beta primer mix, a second PCR ran for about 6 to 12 cycles. TCRdb recomputed calls from the 5' RACE reads with MiXCR, one row per CDR3 protein. The sample yields hundreds of thousands of distinct CDR3 sequences, 58% seen once. This clonotype turned up a few times. Its antigen is currently unknown. Regarding the study as a whole: Unknown CMV status may confound age-related changes in expanded clones.

The length of the CDR3 is 16 residues. Trimming shortened V by 1 base and J by 0 bases, and 13 bases separated the two germline ends. Germline-derived CDR1 and CDR2 are LGHNA and YNFKEQ. Sequencing was done on a sample of blood. The TCR originated in a man aged 55 to 70 in good health. V is TRBV4-2 and J is TRBJ2-7; D is possibly TRBD2 (7 bases). DNA for the CDR3: TGTGCCAGCAGCCAAGTGGGGGGGCAGAGCTCCTACGAGCAGTACTTC. It yields the protein CASSQVGGQSSYEQYF.